The 21 T cell receptor beta chains below all came from one sample that was sequenced in a study of human T cells and chemical hapten exposure. TCRdb analysed the RACE reads with MiXCR anew, one entry per CDR3 protein. The sample contains more than 150,000 distinct CDR3 sequences, 14% of which appear only once. Regarding time point: patch test 1, 2 weeks after DPC sensitization. Treatment defined: therapeutic diphenylcyclopropenone sensitization with weekly scalp DPC. The sample here was whole blood, taken in connection with sensitization to the hapten diphenylcyclopropenone (DPC). These receptors originate from a woman in her 30s with alopecia areata. Some clones in this sample may be carry-over from other donors' samples.

This clonotype has just a few counts. V is TRBV29-1 and J is TRBJ1-1, with TRBD1 matching over 8 bases. The ends lost 6 bases at V and 1 base at J; junction bases unmatched: 4. From germline, CDR1 is SQVTM and CDR2 ANQGSEA. The CDR3 covers 13 residues. The CDR3 is CSVQTGANTEAFF. As DNA, the CDR3 is TGCAGCGTACAGACAGGGGCGAACACTGAAGCTTTCTTT.

The J gene is TRBJ2-3, the V gene TRBV5-4; 9 bases map to TRBD2. The CDR3 is 17 residues long. The junction had 9 bases not matched to a gene; V was cut back by 0 bases and J by 4 bases. Germline V gives CDR1 SGHNT, CDR2 YYREEE (reference sequence). The CDR3 coding sequence is TGTGCCAGCAGCTTGGCCCGCGGGGGGGCCCAATCAGATACGCAGTATTTT. Translating it yields CASSLARGGAQSDTQYF.

The chain links TRBV6-5 to TRBJ1-3; a possible D gene is TRBD1 (6 bases). Germline V gives CDR1 MNHEY, CDR2 SVGAGI. This CDR3 is built from 13 residues. V was cut by 6 bases and J by 6 bases, with 12 bases left in between. Written as DNA, the CDR3 is TGTGCCAGCAGCTACGACAGGCTAAACACCATATATTTT. Its protein is CASSYDRLNTIYF.

The chain links TRBV10-3 to TRBJ1-1; the match to TRBD1 covers 11 bases. The CDR3 extends over 17 amino acids. Looked up from germline, CDR1 is ENHRY and CDR2 is SYGVKD. V trimming: 0 bases; J trimming: 1 base; junction bases outside the gene matches: 4. Here the CDR3 DNA reads TGTGCCATCAGTGAGTCTATCGGACAGGGGGCGAACACTGAAGCTTTCTTT. Its protein product is CAISESIGQGANTEAFF.

The J gene is TRBJ1-3, the V gene TRBV3-1; D not certain. This CDR3 has 14 amino acids. V was trimmed by 1 base and J by 4 bases, leaving 8 bases between them. From germline, CDR1 is LGHDT and CDR2 YNNKEL (reference sequence). Written as DNA, the CDR3 is TGTGCCAGCAGCCAAGGGGAGAGAGGAAACACCATATATTTT. Its protein product is CASSQGERGNTIYF. Looking up the rest from reference TRBV3-1 and TRBJ1-3 gives the full variable domain: DTAVSQTPKYLVTQMGNDKSIKCEQNLGHDTMYWYKQDSKKFLKIMFSYNNKELIINETVPNRFSPKSPDKAHLNLHINSLELGDSAVYFCASSQGERGNTIYFGEGSWLTVV.

The chain uses TRBV12-3 or TRBV12-4 and TRBJ1-1; 7 nucleotides agree with TRBD1. CDR3 length: 15 amino acids. Trimming cost V 5 bases and J 0 bases; bases outside gene matches: 6. CDR3 coding DNA: TGTGCCAGCAGTGCCCAGGGGACAGTGAACACTGAAGCTTTCTTT. Translating it yields CASSAQGTVNTEAFF.

This clonotype was found a few times. The chain uses TRBV6-2 or TRBV6-3 and TRBJ1-5, with a weak D call TRBD1 (5 bases). The V gene lost 6 bases and the J gene lost 10 bases, with 22 bases spanning the gap. CDR3 length: 15 amino acids. Germline assignment: CDR1 MNHEY and CDR2 SVGEGT. The CDR3 DNA sequence: TGTGCCAGCAGCTTGGAGACAGCCGAATTCAGTCCCCAGCATTTT. The encoded protein is CASSLETAEFSPQHF.

This clonotype has a count of ten or more. In DNA, the CDR3 is TGCAGCGTTGGCCGGGACTATGGCTACACCTTC. This sequence encodes CSVGRDYGYTF. The chain links TRBV29-1 to TRBJ1-2; no reliable D call. V lost 4 bases and J lost 3, with 6 bases in between. The CDR3 extends over 11 amino acids. Looked up from germline, CDR1 is SQVTM and CDR2 is ANQGSEA.

The chain combines TRBV6-5 with TRBJ2-2; 9 bases fit TRBD1. Losses at the gene ends were 6 bases for V and 0 bases for J; bases not matched to a gene: 8. The CDR3 totals 17 residues. Germline CDR1 reads MNHEY; CDR2 reads SVGAGI. The CDR3 coding sequence is TGTGCCAGCAGCCCCGGGACAGGGCAACCGAACACCGGGGAGCTGTTTTTT. It specifies CASSPGTGQPNTGELFF.

CDR3 in amino acids: CASSSPPGTYEQYF. CDR3 bases: TGTGCCAGCAGCTCCCCCCCAGGGACCTACGAGCAGTACTTC. This sequence joins TRBV7-9 and TRBJ2-7, with D perhaps matching TRBD1 (5 bases). V lost 4 bases, J lost 2 bases, and 12 bases lay in between. The length of the CDR3 is 14 residues. Germline V gene sequence: CDR1 SEHNR, CDR2 FQNEAQ (reference sequence). Based on the CDR3 plus reference TRBV7-9 and TRBJ2-7, the full variable domain is DTGVSQNPRHKITKRGQNVTFRCDPISEHNRLYWYRQTLGQGPEFLTYFQNEAQLEKSRLLSDRFSAERPKGSFSTLEIQRTEQGDSAMYLCASSSPPGTYEQYFGPGTRLTVT.

At least ten counts were recorded for this clonotype. The V call is TRBV5-1, the J call TRBJ2-7, with 7 bases fitting TRBD2. This CDR3 comprises 14 residues. Trimming cost V 4 bases and J 3 bases; bases outside gene matches: 7. From germline, CDR1 is SGHRS and CDR2 YFSETQ. The CDR3 coding sequence is TGCGCCAGCAGCAAGCGGGACGGTTTCTACGAGCAGTACTTC. Translating gives CASSKRDGFYEQYF.

The table lists this clonotype with a few counts. The gene calls are TRBV28 and TRBJ2-7, with D perhaps matching TRBD1 (6 bases). This CDR3 spans 15 amino acids. Trimming left V 2 bases short and J 2 bases short, with 13 bases between. Germline loops: CDR1 MDHEN, CDR2 SYDVKM. The CDR3: CASSLRGRGAYEQYF. DNA of the CDR3: TGTGCCAGCAGTTTACGAGGCAGGGGAGCCTACGAGCAGTACTTC. Together with reference TRBV28 and TRBJ2-7, the CDR3 gives the full variable domain: DVKVTQSSRYLVKRTGEKVFLECVQDMDHENMFWYRQDPGLGLRLIYFSYDVKMKEKGDIPEGYSVSREKKERFSLILESASTNQTSMYLCASSLRGRGAYEQYFGPGTRLTVT.

This clonotype was counted a few times. This chain uses TRBV15 with TRBJ1-4; D gene uncertain. CDR1 is LNHNV and CDR2 is YYDKDF in the germline V gene (reference sequence). V shed 1 base and J shed 6 bases, with 18 bases lying between them. CDR3 length: 17 amino acids. CDR3: CATSRGPGKSGDEKLFF. CDR3 coding DNA: TGTGCCACCAGCAGAGGGCCCGGAAAGAGTGGGGATGAAAAACTGTTTTTT.

There are many counts of this clonotype. The chain couples TRBV30 to TRBJ1-5; tentative D call: TRBD1 (5 bases). Trimming cost V 0 bases and J 3 bases, with 12 bases left between them. Germline CDR1 reads GTSNPN; CDR2 reads SVGIG (reference sequence). The CDR3 totals 15 residues. Here the CDR3 DNA reads TGTGCCTGGAGTGTACAGGTGGGGGTCAATCAGCCCCAGCATTTT. This translates into CAWSVQVGVNQPQHF.

This clonotype turned up a few times. The rearrangement joins TRBV11-3 to TRBJ1-3, with 7 bases matching TRBD1. The CDR3 has 14 residues. Trimming took 2 bases from V and 3 from J; bases not matched to a gene: 1. The germline V gene encodes CDR1 SGHNT and CDR2 YENEEA. For the CDR3, the DNA is TGTGCCAGCAGCTTAACAGGGGTTGGAAACACCATATATTTT. Its translation is CASSLTGVGNTIYF.

J is TRBJ2-5 and V is TRBV20-1; D unclear. CDR1 DFQATT and CDR2 SNEGSKA come from the germline V gene (reference sequence). The V and J ends lost 3 bases and 1 base respectively, with 3 bases between them. This CDR3 is built from 11 residues. Here the CDR3 DNA reads TGCAGTGCTAGGTTCCAAGAGACCCAGTACTTC. Protein product: CSARFQETQYF.

The chain combines TRBV6-1 with TRBJ2-1; a possible D gene is TRBD2 (5 bases). This CDR3 region has 14 residues. Germline CDR1 reads MNHNS; CDR2 reads SASEGT. V was shortened by 5 bases and J by 7 bases, with 15 bases between the two germline ends. In DNA form, the CDR3 reads TGTGCCAGCAGTCGGACCCTGGGAGAGAATGAGCAGTTCTTC. This gives the protein CASSRTLGENEQFF.

This sequence joins TRBV7-6 and TRBJ2-5, with TRBD2 matching 11 bases. V lost 2 bases and J lost 4; bases outside the gene matches: 3. This CDR3 region has 15 residues. Per germline, CDR1 SGHVS and CDR2 FNYEAQ. The CDR3 protein is CASSLLAGGLETQYF. The CDR3 DNA is TGTGCCAGCAGCTTACTAGCGGGGGGCCTAGAGACCCAGTACTTC.

The sample holds a few counts of this clonotype. The V gene is TRBV6-1, the J gene TRBJ1-5; D is possibly TRBD1 (6 bases). This CDR3 is built from 13 residues. Germline V gene data show CDR1 as MNHNS and CDR2 as SASEGT. The V and J ends lost 3 bases and 6 bases respectively, with 9 bases between them. CDR3 sequence reads: CASSDVGAQPQHF. CDR3 bases: TGTGCCAGCAGTGATGTGGGGGCTCAGCCCCAGCATTTT.

The rearrangement joins TRBV5-1 to TRBJ2-7; tentative D call: TRBD1 (6 bases). The V and J ends lost 4 bases and 2 bases respectively, with 13 bases between them. The CDR3 has 14 amino acids. Germline assignment: CDR1 SGHRS and CDR2 YFSETQ. The CDR3 region has the DNA TGCGCCAGCAGCGTCTCGGACAGTACCTACGAGCAGTACTTC. It codes for CASSVSDSTYEQYF.

This clonotype was seen many times. CDR3 in amino acids: CASSGRANPHEQFF. The CDR3 bases are TGTGCCAGCAGTGGGAGGGCCAACCCCCATGAGCAGTTCTTC. This rearrangement joins TRBV2 to TRBJ2-1, with D possibly TRBD2 on 6 matching bases. The CDR3 is 14 amino acids. Germline assignment: CDR1 SNHLY and CDR2 FYNNEI. Trimming stripped 4 bases from V and 8 bases from J, with 15 bases between.